This T cell receptor beta chain was identified in a study of T cell responses to AZD1222 COVID-19 vaccine. Study conclusions and caveats: Clonal diversity was possibly underestimated, and the donors were mostly white British, with more females.

The method was immunoSEQ multiplex PCR; TCRdb's version includes in-frame clones alone and lacks a portion of them. The sample records 110,000 to 150,000 clones, 80% to 90% being singletons. Worth noting for this clone: Its target is not known.

CDR3 length equals 14 residues. CDR1 is MNHEY, CDR2 SVGAGI, per germline. Trimming removed 4 bases from V and 6 bases from J; junction bases left unmatched: 7. Source: peripheral blood, taken on day 0 of AZD1222 vaccination. The sequence was collected from an adult in good health. The J gene is TRBJ2-7, the V gene TRBV6-5; 9 bases align to TRBD1. The CDR3 here is CASSWDRVRSEQYF. The CDR3 DNA follows: TGTGCCAGCAGTTGGGACAGGGTCAGGTCCGAGCAGTACTTC.